The present T cell receptor (beta chain) was sequenced within a study of a mutant IDH1 vaccine in newly diagnosed glioma. Across the whole study: Initiation of the vaccine course occurred 4-6 weeks after radiotherapy alone, or alongside temozolomide cycles. Most had both radiotherapy and temozolomide beforehand; others had only one.

The study, taken as a whole, reports: Pseudoprogression seemingly bore no relation to changes in top peripheral T cell clonotypes.

Time point indicated: week 35, safety follow-up. Every vaccine dose comprised 300 ug of mutant IDH1 20-mer peptide plus topical imiquimod. New IDH1-mutant, ATRX-lost WHO grade 3 or 4 astrocytomas occurred in donors. The data were produced by immunoSEQ multiplex PCR, yet TCRdb's version contains in-frame clones alone and is incomplete. The sample comprises 45,000 or so clones, roughly 79% of which are singletons, and about 4.5% rests with the top ten. Trimming cost V 1 base and J 5 bases, with 3 bases left between them. CDR3 length: 12 amino acids. Per germline, CDR1 MDHEN and CDR2 SYDVKM. With regard to this clone: Antigen unknown.

The sequence came from a woman aged 40-49 years with glioma. Some clones in this sample may be carry-over from other donors' samples. The sample in question was PBMCs, obtained from a glioma patient whose treatment included an IDH1 peptide vaccine. The chain employs TRBV28 and TRBJ1-5; D is undetermined. CDR3 nucleotides: TGTGCCAGCAGTTTATCCCATCAGCCCCAGCATTTT. It specifies CASSLSHQPQHF.